Listed below are T cell receptor beta chains from one sample, sequenced in a study of glioma-infiltrating T cells. TCRdb analysed the multiplex PCR reads with MiXCR anew, one entry per CDR3 protein. The repertoire holds 150,000 or so distinct CDR3 sequences, with around 42% as singletons. Sequencing was performed on glioma tissue, nonneoplastic brain tissue, or PBMCs (not recorded which). The receptors were sampled from a human donor with low-grade glioma or glioblastoma, undergoing nonglioma brain surgery, or in good health (not recorded which). The CDR3 runs from the conserved cysteine through the conserved F or W. A D gene is named only where the DNA matches it firmly. Size tells how often a clone was seen (once, few, many) or the class of an expanded clone, and some rows leave it out.

D | J | size | V | CDR3 | DNA
NA | TRBJ2-3 | NA | TRBV7-2 | CASSAFSGTDTQYF | TGTGCCAGCAGCGCCTTTAGCGGCACAGATACGCAGTATTTT
NA | TRBJ2-5 | once | TRBV20-1 | CSAPPPLQETQYF | TGCAGTGCCCCTCCACCACTCCAAGAGACCCAGTACTTC
NA | TRBJ2-1 | NA | TRBV6-1 | CASIPRSDSSYNEQFF | TGTGCCAGCATCCCCCGCTCGGACAGCTCCTACAATGAGCAGTTCTTC
NA | TRBJ2-3 | few | TRBV3-1 | CASSPGPQSADTQYF | TGTGCCAGCAGCCCCGGGCCACAGAGCGCAGATACGCAGTATTTT
TRBD1 | TRBJ1-1 | NA | TRBV28 | CASRTGNMNTEAFF | TGTGCCAGCCGGACAGGAAACATGAACACTGAAGCTTTCTTT
TRBD1 | TRBJ2-7 | NA | TRBV5-5 | CASSSGQGRSYEQYF | TGTGCCAGCAGCTCGGGACAGGGTCGCTCCTACGAGCAGTACTTC
NA | TRBJ2-1 | NA | TRBV20-1 | CSATGVQGGNEQFF | TGCAGTGCTACAGGGGTACAGGGCGGCAATGAGCAGTTCTTC
TRBD1 | TRBJ1-1 | few | TRBV4-2 | CASSPNRGGTEAFF | TGTGCCAGCAGCCCCAACAGGGGGGGCACTGAAGCTTTCTTT
NA | TRBJ1-1 | once | TRBV6-1 | CAGSTTENTEAFF | TGTGCCGGCAGCACGACAGAGAACACTGAAGCTTTCTTT
NA | TRBJ2-7 | once | TRBV27 | CASSAKGEGAYEQYF | TGTGCCAGCAGTGCGAAGGGCGAGGGGGCCTACGAGCAGTACTTC
NA | TRBJ2-3 | many | TRBV20-1 | CSVRPSTDTQYF | TGCAGTGTTCGGCCTAGCACAGATACGCAGTATTTT
TRBD1 | TRBJ2-3 | NA | TRBV27 | CASSLGEQGTQYF | TGTGCCAGCAGTTTGGGGGAACAGGGGACGCAGTATTTT
NA | TRBJ1-6 | NA | TRBV20-1 | CSARRDTYNSPLHF | TGCAGTGCTAGGAGGGACACCTATAATTCACCCCTCCACTTT
NA | TRBJ2-1 | NA | TRBV27 | CASSLGGGPYNEQFF | TGTGCCAGCAGTTTAGGGGGGGGGCCATACAATGAGCAGTTCTTC
TRBD2 | TRBJ2-1 | few | TRBV6-2/TRBV6-3 | CASSHHLAGVWHEQFF | TGTGCCAGCAGTCACCACCTAGCGGGAGTTTGGCATGAGCAGTTCTTC
NA | TRBJ2-5 | few | TRBV20-1 | CSAREMLSVETQYF | TGCAGTGCTAGAGAGATGTTAAGCGTTGAGACCCAGTACTTC
NA | TRBJ2-3 | few | TRBV6-2/TRBV6-3 | CASSIDPTDTQYF | TGTGCCAGCAGCATCGACCCCACAGATACGCAGTATTTT
TRBD1 | TRBJ2-1 | few | TRBV5-1 | CASSPQGGSYNEQFF | TGCGCCAGCAGCCCACAGGGGGGCTCCTACAATGAGCAGTTCTTC
NA | TRBJ2-3 | few | TRBV27 | CASSLSGWSTDTQYF | TGTGCCAGCAGTTTATCAGGGTGGTCCACAGATACGCAGTATTTT
NA | TRBJ1-5 | few | TRBV15 | CATSSRGLHQPQHF | TGTGCCACCAGCAGCCGAGGGCTTCATCAGCCCCAGCATTTT
NA | TRBJ1-1 | NA | TRBV20-1 | CSARRGRVNTEAFF | TGCAGTGCTAGACGAGGACGGGTGAACACTGAAGCTTTCTTT
NA | TRBJ1-2 | NA | TRBV7-9 | CASSLEAGVGYTF | TGTGCCAGCAGCTTAGAAGCCGGGGTAGGCTACACCTTC
NA | TRBJ1-6 | NA | TRBV20-1 | CSAGAGWNSPLHF | TGCAGTGCGGGAGCAGGGTGGAATTCACCCCTCCACTTT
NA | TRBJ2-1 | NA | TRBV11-1 | CASSRTVYNEQFF | TGTGCCAGCAGCCGGACAGTCTACAATGAGCAGTTCTTC
NA | TRBJ1-2 | few | TRBV28 | CASSPGTDYGYTF | TGTGCCAGCAGCCCCGGGACGGACTATGGCTACACCTTC
NA | TRBJ1-2 | NA | TRBV11-2 | CASSFDPATF | TGTGCCAGCAGCTTTGATCCGGCTACCTTC
NA | TRBJ2-7 | many | TRBV27 | CASSPEGFAYEQYF | TGTGCCAGCAGTCCCGAGGGCTTCGCCTACGAGCAGTACTTC
NA | TRBJ1-5 | NA | TRBV18 | CASSRGDISNQPQHF | TGTGCCAGCTCACGGGGGGACATCAGCAATCAGCCCCAGCATTTT
NA | TRBJ2-5 | NA | TRBV2 | CASSERAERQETQYF | TGTGCCAGCAGTGAACGCGCCGAACGCCAAGAGACCCAGTACTTC
NA | TRBJ2-2 | NA | TRBV24-1 | CATSDLGDTANTGELFF | TGTGCCACCAGTGATTTGGGGGACACCGCGAACACCGGGGAGCTGTTTTTT
TRBD2 | TRBJ2-7 | NA | TRBV20-1 | CSAPGRLAEPWEQYF | TGCAGTGCCCCAGGGAGACTAGCGGAACCTTGGGAGCAGTACTTC
TRBD1 | TRBJ1-2 | NA | TRBV6-1 | CASSLSSGGGYGYTF | TGTGCCAGCAGTTTAAGCTCAGGGGGCGGCTATGGCTACACCTTC
NA | TRBJ1-1 | NA | TRBV20-1 | CSARPGQGNTEAFF | TGCAGTGCTAGACCAGGGCAGGGGAACACTGAAGCTTTCTTT
NA | TRBJ1-2 | NA | TRBV20-1 | CSASEARYGYTF | TGCAGTGCTAGTGAAGCGCGCTATGGCTACACCTTC
NA | TRBJ1-5 | few | TRBV28 | CASSFYTGSGVAQPQHF | TGTGCCAGCAGTTTCTACACAGGAAGTGGGGTGGCTCAGCCCCAGCATTTT
TRBD2 | TRBJ2-1 | NA | TRBV7-9 | CASSLATSGGENEQFF | TGTGCCAGCAGCTTAGCCACTAGCGGGGGTGAGAATGAGCAGTTCTTC
NA | TRBJ2-2 | NA | TRBV20-1 | CSASDDTGELFF | TGCAGTGCTAGTGACGACACCGGGGAGCTGTTTTTT
NA | TRBJ1-4 | few | TRBV6-1 | CASSYAGSNEKLFF | TGTGCCAGCAGTTACGCGGGGTCTAATGAAAAACTGTTTTTT
TRBD1 | TRBJ1-4 | NA | TRBV4-1 | CASSRQGTNEKLFF | TGCGCCAGCAGCCGACAGGGGACTAATGAAAAACTGTTTTTT
NA | TRBJ2-7 | many | TRBV20-1 | CSAGRGYEQYF | TGCAGTGCCGGTCGGGGCTACGAGCAGTACTTC
TRBD1 | TRBJ2-3 | NA | TRBV19 | CASRSGQGASDTQYF | TGTGCCAGTAGATCAGGACAGGGGGCATCAGATACGCAGTATTTT
TRBD2 | TRBJ2-5 | NA | TRBV20-1 | CSARIGELAGSRKETQYF | TGCAGTGCTAGGATTGGGGAACTAGCGGGATCGAGGAAAGAGACCCAGTACTTC
TRBD1 | TRBJ1-2 | few | TRBV29-1 | CSAQDRDYGYTF | TGCAGCGCTCAAGACAGGGACTATGGCTACACCTTC